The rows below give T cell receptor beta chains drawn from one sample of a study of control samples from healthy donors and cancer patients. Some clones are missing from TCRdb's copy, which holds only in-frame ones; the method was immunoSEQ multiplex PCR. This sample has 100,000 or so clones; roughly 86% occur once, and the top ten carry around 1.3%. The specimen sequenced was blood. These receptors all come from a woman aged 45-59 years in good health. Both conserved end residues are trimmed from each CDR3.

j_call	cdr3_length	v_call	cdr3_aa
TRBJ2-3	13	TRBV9	ASSVLAGSTDTQY
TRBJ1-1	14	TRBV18	ASSSTVKGADTEAF
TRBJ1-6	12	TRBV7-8	ASTVGSYNSPLH
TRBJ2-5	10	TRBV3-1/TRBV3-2	ASSPWGETQY
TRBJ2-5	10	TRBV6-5	ASMRRVETQY
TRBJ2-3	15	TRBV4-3	ASSQEMGLGGTDTQY
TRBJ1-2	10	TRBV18	ASSPSSSLYT
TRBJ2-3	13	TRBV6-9	ASSYSQGCTDTQY
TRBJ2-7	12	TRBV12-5	ASGLRGGSYEQY
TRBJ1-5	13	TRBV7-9	ASSSGQSSNQPQH
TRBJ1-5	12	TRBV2	ASVGGVGNQPQH
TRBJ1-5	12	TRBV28	ASSLLQGGGPQH
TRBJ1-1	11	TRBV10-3	AISAWGDTEAF
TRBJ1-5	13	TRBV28	ASSLAGGSVQPQH
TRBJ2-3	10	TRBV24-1	ATSVEGQAQY
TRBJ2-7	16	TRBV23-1	ASSQGGPPLTGGYEQY
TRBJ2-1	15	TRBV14	ASSQGPMGGPHNEQF
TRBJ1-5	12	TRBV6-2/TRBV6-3	ASSYSDFGQPQH
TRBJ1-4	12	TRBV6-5	ASSYLQGGEKLF
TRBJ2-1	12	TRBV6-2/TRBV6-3	ASSYGASGSEQF
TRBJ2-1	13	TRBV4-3	ASSQEGVSYNEQF
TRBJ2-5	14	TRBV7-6	ASSLYLAGAQETQY
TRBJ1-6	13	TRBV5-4	ASLNMGVPNSPLH
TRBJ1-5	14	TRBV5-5	ASRVDPGRKNQPQH
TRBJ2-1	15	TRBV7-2	ASSQSGTSGRANEQF
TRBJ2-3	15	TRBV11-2	ASSPPFSKIPNDTQY
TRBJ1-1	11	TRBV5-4	ASSHPLPAEAF
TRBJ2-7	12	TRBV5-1	ASRPGQGAGEQY
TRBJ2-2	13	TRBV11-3	ASSLGLRNTGELF
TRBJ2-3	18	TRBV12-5	ASGLAPEQTCDLCTDTQY
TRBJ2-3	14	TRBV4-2	ASSQEWDTGTDTQY
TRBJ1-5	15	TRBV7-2	ASSLAHDRSGNQPQH
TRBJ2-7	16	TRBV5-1	ASSPSPSGGAGSYEQY
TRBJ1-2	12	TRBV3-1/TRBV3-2	ASSPRDSPYGYT
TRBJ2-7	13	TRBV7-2	ASMQVTGSSYEQY
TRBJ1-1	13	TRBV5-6	ASSLASRPNTEAF
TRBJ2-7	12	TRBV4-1	ASSPGATSSEQY
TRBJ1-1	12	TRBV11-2	ASSRRGGNTEAF
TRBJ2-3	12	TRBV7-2	ASSLDTITDTQY
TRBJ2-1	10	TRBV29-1	SVEVGVGEQF
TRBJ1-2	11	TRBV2	ASSEALRGGYT
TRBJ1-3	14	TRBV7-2	ASSPRQIRAGNTIY
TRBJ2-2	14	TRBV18	ASSPRGAANTGELF
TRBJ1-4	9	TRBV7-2	ASSLSEKLF
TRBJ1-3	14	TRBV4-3	ASSQDRTELGNTIY
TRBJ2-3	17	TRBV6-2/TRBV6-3	ASSYLTSGGPTSTDTQY
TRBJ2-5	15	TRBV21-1	AYPEGTSGGAGETQY
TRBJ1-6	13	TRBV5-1	ASSTAGGMGSPLH
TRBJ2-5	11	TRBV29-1	SVAASGKETQY
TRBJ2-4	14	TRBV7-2	ASSLSGVLAKNIQY
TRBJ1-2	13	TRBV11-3	ASSLARSGGSGYT
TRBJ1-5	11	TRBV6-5	ASSYLGNQPQH
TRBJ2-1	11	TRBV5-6	ASSLGGDNEQF
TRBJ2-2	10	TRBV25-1	ASSATDGELF
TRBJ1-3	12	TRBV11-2	ASRMTGSGNTIY
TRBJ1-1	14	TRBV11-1	ASKPGQGALNTEAF
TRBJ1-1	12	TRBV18	ASTSGTDHPEAF